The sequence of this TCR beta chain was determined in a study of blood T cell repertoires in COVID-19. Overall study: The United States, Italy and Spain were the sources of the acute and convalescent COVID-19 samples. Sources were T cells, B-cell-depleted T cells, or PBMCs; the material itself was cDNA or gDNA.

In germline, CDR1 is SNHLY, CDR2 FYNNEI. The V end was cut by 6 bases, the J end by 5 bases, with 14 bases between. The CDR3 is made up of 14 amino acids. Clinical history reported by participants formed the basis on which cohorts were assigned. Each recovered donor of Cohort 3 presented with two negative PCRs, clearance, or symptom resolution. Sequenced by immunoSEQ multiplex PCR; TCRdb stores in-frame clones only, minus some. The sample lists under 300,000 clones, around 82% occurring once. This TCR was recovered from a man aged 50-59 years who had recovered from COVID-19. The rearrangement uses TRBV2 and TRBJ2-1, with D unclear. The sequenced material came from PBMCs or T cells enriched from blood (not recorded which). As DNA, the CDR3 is TGTGCCAGCAGCCCCCGCCGATCGGACAATGAGCAGTTCTTC. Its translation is CASSPRRSDNEQFF.